This T cell receptor beta chain originates from a study of PD-L1 blockade in urothelial cancer. Study context: Atezolizumab at 1,200 mg intravenously every 3 weeks was started by patients in about 2014. The number of prior chemotherapy regimens per patient was 0 to 3. About 90% of the 29 patients were men with bladder-origin urothelial cancer. Analyses used blood from 3 weeks (second dose) and 6 weeks after treatment start.

This clone was observed once. CDR3 length equals 17 residues. Losses at the gene ends were 3 bases for V and 0 bases for J; bases not matched to a gene: 9. The germline V gene encodes CDR1 SGHDT and CDR2 YYEEEE. The table came from immunoSEQ multiplex PCR; TCRdb's copy has only in-frame clones and leaves some out. The profile covers more than 45,000 clones, with about four fifths appearing a single time and about 4.5% taken by the ten largest. The TCR comes from a man between 65 and 85 years old with urothelial cancer. The chain joins TRBV5-6 to TRBJ1-1, with 9 bases fitting TRBD1. Sequencing used PBMCs, obtained around atezolizumab (anti-PD-L1) treatment. The CDR3 region is CASSSLGTGYVNTEAFF. CDR3 in DNA: TGTGCCAGCAGCTCCCTCGGGACAGGGTATGTGAACACTGAAGCTTTCTTT.